This T cell receptor beta chain was sequenced during a study of T cells expressing NK-cell markers. Study as a whole: In the group of eight sequenced donors, seven were HCMV-seropositive and one was seronegative.

With the 5' RACE reads reprocessed, TCRdb shows one record per CDR3 protein and no DNA. Its table records some 460,000 distinct CDR3 sequences. In regard to this clonotype: Its antigen is not identified.

Germline V gene sequence: CDR1 SGHVS, CDR2 FNYEAQ. The CDR3 has 16 residues. Regarding the study as a whole: No clear determination of HCMV specificity was made for expanded NKG2C+ T cell clones. Dominant NKG2C+ clonotypes were found to form about 1.0-7.0% of CD8+ T cells in a handful of donors.

The chain combines TRBV7-6 with TRBJ2-2; TCRdb designates TRBD1, a call that cannot be tested without DNA. This receptor was obtained from a woman aged 45-60 years in good health. The sequenced sample consisted of blood T cells: a sorted CD56 or NKG2C T cell subset, CD4+ or CD8+ T cells, or bulk PBMC T cells (not recorded which). This CDR3 reads CASSLAETGNTGELFF.